Described below is a single T cell receptor beta chain sequence and its context. Its matching antigen is unknown. Preparation of TCR beta libraries was done by quantitative 5'-RACE with molecular barcodes. TCRdb called the 5' RACE reads again in MiXCR, with one record for every CDR3 protein. The profile shows roughly 120,000 distinct CDR3 sequences, roughly an eighth of them singletons. V shed 5 bases and J 6 bases; nucleotides not matched to a gene: 12. The CDR3 is made up of 16 amino acids. Germline CDR1 and CDR2: MGHRA and YSYEKL. These data are taken from a study of CD8 T cells in ankylosing spondylitis. The study's findings and limits: Clones tied to disease were said to be significantly enriched in matched ankylosing spondylitis synovial fluid. Blood of patients with ankylosing spondylitis appeared to be characterized by a TCR beta motif of eight highly homologous variants. Certain motif variants had earlier been reported in reactive arthritis synovial fluid and blood.

What was sequenced was blood, either unsorted or a sorted T cell fraction (not recorded which). The sequence derives from a female donor with ankylosing spondylitis or in good health (not recorded which). The chain links TRBV4-1 to TRBJ2-3, with 9 bases that match TRBD1. This CDR3 reads CASSFRPGQGGDTQYF. CDR3 coding DNA: TGCGCCAGCAGCTTCCGCCCGGGACAGGGTGGGGATACGCAGTATTTT.